Shown below are 9 T cell receptor beta chains from a single sample sequenced in a study of T-cell memory formation after mild COVID-19. Each CDR3 protein gets one entry after TCRdb re-called the 5' RACE reads with MiXCR. The sample has about 90,000 distinct CDR3 sequences; about an eighth are singletons. Sequencing was done on a sample of PBMCs or a T cell subset sorted from them (not recorded which). All receptors come from an adult woman who had mild COVID-19 (a few samples of this study predate the infection). Cell type and time point are not known.

This clonotype showed up many times. The chain uses TRBV20-1 and TRBJ2-2; D is unclear. Germline loops: CDR1 DFQATT, CDR2 SNEGSKA (reference sequence). The CDR3 is 14 amino acids. V lost 1 base to trimming and J lost 7 bases, with 13 bases between them. The CDR3 spells CSARAETVGGELFF. The CDR3 DNA reads TGCAGTGCTAGAGCGGAAACAGTGGGCGGGGAGCTGTTTTTT.

The gene calls are TRBV6-5 and TRBJ2-3; TRBD2 matches at 7 bases. The CDR3 extends over 14 amino acids. CDR1 is MNHEY and CDR2 is SVGAGI in the germline V gene. With V trimmed by 6 bases and J by 4 bases, 7 bases remained unmatched. The CDR3 region has the DNA TGTGCCAGCAGGTCTTTCGGGGGGTCAGATACGCAGTATTTT. This codes for CASRSFGGSDTQYF.

The chain joins TRBV7-9 to TRBJ2-7, with D perhaps TRBD2 (6 bases). V lost 8 bases to trimming and J lost 5 bases, with 22 bases between them. The CDR3 has 15 residues. Germline values: CDR1 SEHNR, CDR2 FQNEAQ (reference sequence). The CDR3 DNA sequence: TGTGCCAGCGTATACAGAGGAGGGATTCGCGACGAGCAGTACTTC. It encodes CASVYRGGIRDEQYF.

This clonotype showed up just a few times. V and J are TRBV5-5 and TRBJ2-1; D is ambiguous. The CDR3 covers 15 residues. Germline loops: CDR1 SGHKS, CDR2 YYEKEE (reference sequence). Trimming removed 1 base at V and 3 bases at J, with 11 bases between. The CDR3 DNA sequence: TGTGCCAGCAGCTTGACGAGAGCCTACTACAATGAGCAGTTCTTC. Its translation: CASSLTRAYYNEQFF. Full variable domain (rest looked up from reference TRBV5-5 and TRBJ2-1): DAGVTQSPTHLIKTRGQQVTLRCSPISGHKSVSWYQQVLGQGPQFIFQYYEKEERGRGNFPDRFSARQFPNYSSELNVNALLLGDSALYLCASSLTRAYYNEQFFGPGTRLTVL.

The rearrangement uses TRBV7-2 and TRBJ2-2, with D perhaps TRBD2 (6 bases). Germline CDR1 is SGHTA and CDR2 is FQGNSA. The length of the CDR3 is 15 residues. V was cut by 2 bases and J by 6 bases, with 13 bases left in between. DNA for the CDR3: TGTGCCAGCAGCTTAAGCGGGCCCCATGCCGGGGAGCTGTTTTTT. It is translated as CASSLSGPHAGELFF.

This clonotype was seen a few times. The chain couples TRBV5-1 to TRBJ2-7; 13 bases map to TRBD2. This CDR3 region has 17 residues. V was clipped by 0 bases and J by 7 bases; unmatched bases: 10. Per the germline V gene, CDR1 is SGHRS and CDR2 is YFSETQ. The CDR3 loop is CASSLVGLAGVFYEQYF. CDR3 in DNA: TGCGCCAGCAGCTTGGTCGGACTAGCGGGGGTATTTTATGAGCAGTACTTC.

This chain joins TRBV4-1 and TRBJ1-2; D gene uncertain. The CDR3 covers 14 residues. V was clipped by 2 bases and J by 6 bases, with 13 bases between them. CDR1 is MGHRA and CDR2 is YSYEKL in the germline V gene. The CDR3 loop is CASSQLKNGDGYTF. CDR3 coding DNA: TGCGCCAGCAGCCAACTCAAAAACGGAGATGGCTACACCTTC.

The CDR3: CASRHTGTGDEQYF. The CDR3 DNA reads as TGTGCCAGCAGGCATACCGGGACAGGGGACGAGCAGTACTTC. The chain joins TRBV12-3 or TRBV12-4 to TRBJ2-7; 10 bases fit TRBD1. V lost 6 bases to trimming and J lost 5 bases; unmatched junction nucleotides: 7. This CDR3 has 14 residues.

This clonotype was observed a few times. This chain links TRBV20-1 with TRBJ1-2, with unresolved D. CDR1 DFQATT and CDR2 SNEGSKA come from the germline V gene (reference sequence). V was pared by 0 bases and J by 0 bases, with 8 bases between. The CDR3 runs to 14 residues. As DNA, the CDR3 is TGCAGTGCTAGAGATCCCGACGCTAACTATGGCTACACCTTC. The encoded protein is CSARDPDANYGYTF.